These 8 T cell receptor beta chains originate from one sample sequenced in a study of vaccination and CD4 T cells after COVID-19. An Oncomine TCR Beta short-read assay was used to sequence the DNA from cultured CD4+ T cells. In TCRdb, the PCR reads were re-called with MiXCR into one record per CDR3 protein. The data contain around 13,000 distinct CDR3 sequences, about 36% of them singletons. No cognate antigen is known for these TCRs. As for treatment: approximately 9-day PBMC culture with coronavirus spike peptide pools or control peptides (ViraFEST assay). The sequenced sample consisted of cultured CD4+ T cells from blood. Source of these receptors: a human donor with COVID-19.

The rearrangement uses TRBV4-1 and TRBJ2-3; 11 nucleotides agree with TRBD2. The length of the CDR3 is 16 residues. Trimming at V came to 4 bases and at J to 1 base, leaving 4 bases not matched to a gene. Germline assignment: CDR1 MGHRA and CDR2 YSYEKL. The CDR3 region has the DNA TGCGCCAGCAGCCCGGGACTAGCGGTCCGCACAGATACGCAGTATTTT. This gives the protein CASSPGLAVRTDTQYF.

The chain is built from TRBV7-8 and TRBJ2-1; no firm D call. Germline V gene lookup returns CDR1 SGHVS and CDR2 FQNEAQ. There are 14 residues in the CDR3. V was shortened by 5 bases and J by 0 bases, with 8 bases between the two germline ends. The CDR3 nucleotides read TGTGCCAGCAGCGTAATTAGCTCCTACAATGAGCAGTTCTTC. It specifies CASSVISSYNEQFF.

V gene TRBV7-3 combines with J gene TRBJ2-3; a possible D gene is TRBD2 (6 bases). Trimming shortened V by 4 bases and J by 0 bases, and 11 bases separated the two germline ends. The CDR3 consists of 15 residues. Germline values: CDR1 SGHTA, CDR2 FQGTGA. The CDR3 DNA is TGTGCCAGCAGCTCCGTTGGGGGGAGCACAGATACGCAGTATTTT. Translation gives CASSSVGGSTDTQYF.

This clonotype was seen only a few times. The V and J genes are TRBV4-1 and TRBJ1-2; D not resolved. The CDR3 spans 15 residues. Between the trimmed V and J ends, which lost 4 bases and 0 bases, there was a span of 12 bases. CDR1 and CDR2 from the germline V gene are MGHRA and YSYEKL. The CDR3 DNA is TGCGCCAGCAGCCCCCAGAGGCAGGCTAACTATGGCTACACCTTC. Translated, it gives CASSPQRQANYGYTF.

The rearrangement uses TRBV14 and TRBJ1-2, with D possibly matching TRBD1 (5 bases). With 0 bases removed from V and 8 bases from J, the gap between germline ends came to 16 bases. Germline loops: CDR1 SGHDN, CDR2 FVKESK. This CDR3 region has 15 residues. The CDR3 here is CASSQDEGRVRGYTF. The CDR3 DNA follows: TGTGCCAGCAGCCAAGACGAGGGGCGGGTGAGGGGCTACACCTTC.

The J gene is TRBJ1-5, the V gene TRBV2, with 7 bases matching TRBD1. The CDR3 has 14 amino acids. J was trimmed by 4 bases and V by 6 bases; bases with no gene match: 6. Per germline, CDR1 SNHLY and CDR2 FYNNEI. The CDR3 loop is CASRIQGRNQPQHF. Written as DNA, the CDR3 is TGTGCCAGCAGGATACAGGGGAGGAATCAGCCCCAGCATTTT.

The chain joins TRBV18 to TRBJ1-1; possibly TRBD1 for D (5 bases). Looked up from germline, CDR1 is KGHSH and CDR2 is LQKENI. This CDR3 is 13 amino acids long. V lost 2 bases to trimming and J lost 4 bases, with 8 bases between them. DNA for the CDR3: TGTGCCAGCTCACCAGGGAGGGGCACTGAAGCTTTCTTT. Translated, it gives CASSPGRGTEAFF.

The genes are TRBV19 and TRBJ2-2; 7 bases agree with TRBD1. The germline gives CDR1 LNHDA, CDR2 SQIVND (reference sequence). The CDR3 loop spans 14 amino acids. V was clipped by 6 bases and J by 5 bases; unmatched bases: 6. DNA of the CDR3: TGTGCCAGTAGGGGGGACAGAGAGACCGGGGAGCTGTTTTTT. This sequence encodes CASRGDRETGELFF. Full variable domain (rest looked up from reference TRBV19 and TRBJ2-2): DGGITQSPKYLFRKEGQNVTLSCEQNLNHDAMYWYRQDPGQGLRLIYYSQIVNDFQKGDIAEGYSVSREKKESFPLTVTSAQKNPTAFYLCASRGDRETGELFFGEGSRLTVL.